This T cell receptor beta chain was obtained from a study of blood T cell repertoires in COVID-19. Study summary: Samples taken during acute and convalescent COVID-19 were collected in the United States, Italy and Spain. From T cells, B-cell-depleted T cells, or PBMCs came the material, which was cDNA or gDNA.

The CDR3 has 13 residues. From germline, CDR1 is SGHTA and CDR2 FQGNSA. The J segment lost 9 bases and the V segment lost 1 base, leaving 2 bases of the junction unmatched. This clone has just one count. In the original workflow: Reference gene primer amplification yielded estimated nucleated cell counts. Measured with immunoSEQ multiplex PCR; TCRdb has only the in-frame clones, and not every one. The V and J calls and clone size are taken from that table; D and trimming were inferred from the DNA. The repertoire holds 250,000 to 300,000 clones, with around 80% as singletons. The material sequenced was peripheral blood. This clonotype was sampled from a man aged 55 to 70 with acute or convalescent COVID-19. The chain is built from TRBV7-2 and TRBJ2-1; 8 bases are a match to TRBD2. The DNA of the CDR3 is TGTGCCAGCAGCTTAGTTAGCGGGGTTGAGCAGTTCTTC. Translated, it gives CASSLVSGVEQFF.